This T cell receptor (beta chain) was recovered during a study of blood T cell repertoires in COVID-19. On the study more broadly: Samples taken during acute and convalescent COVID-19 were collected in the United States, Italy and Spain. T cells, B-cell-depleted T cells, or PBMCs supplied cDNA or gDNA.

TCRdb's table, derived via immunoSEQ multiplex PCR, lists solely in-frame clones and lacks some. The sample has about 64,000 clones; roughly 85% are singletons. The V and J ends lost 3 bases and 7 bases respectively, with 16 bases between them. The V gene's germline CDR1 is SGHDT and CDR2 YYEEEE. The CDR3 runs to 14 residues. This clonotype was sampled from a man between 40 and 49 years old with acute or convalescent COVID-19. The sequenced sample was peripheral blood. This rearrangement joins TRBV5-6 to TRBJ1-2, with unresolved D. The CDR3 protein is CASSSWEREGGYTF. CDR3 DNA: TGTGCCAGCAGCTCTTGGGAGCGAGAGGGTGGCTACACCTTC. The variable domain in full, with the rest retrieved from reference TRBV5-6 and TRBJ1-2, is DAGVTQSPTHLIKTRGQQVTLRCSPKSGHDTVSWYQQALGQGPQFIFQYYEEEERQRGNFPDRFSGHQFPNYSSELNVNALLLGDSALYLCASSSWEREGGYTFGSGTRLTVV.